This is a list of T cell receptor beta chains from one sample in a study of beta chain features in type 1 diabetes. Only in-frame clones appear in the TCRdb table, and some are missing; sequencing was by immunoSEQ multiplex PCR. The sample consists of roughly 380,000 clones, roughly a fifth of them appearing once. Sequencing used naive CD4+ T cells from blood. The receptors were gathered from a woman between 18 and 30 years old in good health. CDR3s include the opening cysteine and the closing phenylalanine or tryptophan. Fields, in order: V gene, J gene, D gene, CDR3 protein. A D gene is named only where the DNA matches it firmly.

>TRBV23-1|TRBJ1-2|NA
CASSPQGYYGYTF
>TRBV13|TRBJ1-5|NA
CASSFQNQPQHF
>TRBV5-1|TRBJ2-1|NA
CASSLGLAIYNEQFF
>TRBV7-2|TRBJ1-2|TRBD1
CASSLAGQGYGYTF
>TRBV14|TRBJ1-6|TRBD1
CASSPGQWNSPLHF
>TRBV14|TRBJ2-3|TRBD2
CASSQPAGGTASTDTQYF
>TRBV9|TRBJ2-7|TRBD1
CASTTGQGSEQYF
>TRBV6-6|TRBJ2-3|NA
CASRVEQITDTQYF
>TRBV30|TRBJ2-2|NA
CAWNLAYTGELFF
>TRBV5-1|TRBJ2-1|NA
CASSLAVGSSYNEQFF
>TRBV29-1|TRBJ2-1|TRBD1
CSVLGTNRTGRTGNEQFF
>TRBV5-1|TRBJ2-5|NA
CASSRLGGGTEYF
>TRBV4-1|TRBJ2-7|TRBD1
CASGTASENEQYF
>TRBV5-4|TRBJ2-5|TRBD1
CASSLQGASETQYF
>TRBV10-3|TRBJ2-5|TRBD2
CAISLAGQETQYF
>TRBV18|TRBJ1-1|NA
CASSPGEVLYTEAFF
>TRBV30|TRBJ1-2|NA
CAWRTGTGGYTF
>TRBV7-9|TRBJ1-4|TRBD1
CASTRGVEKLFF
>TRBV29-1|TRBJ2-2|NA
CSVEMGPGVATGELFF
>TRBV10-3|TRBJ1-5|TRBD1
CAISESNRGYGNQPQHF
>TRBV29-1|TRBJ2-5|NA
CSVADSSGVQETQYF
>TRBV9|TRBJ2-1|NA
CASSVEEGTEQFF
>TRBV5-1|TRBJ2-5|NA
CASSPEGAETQYF
>TRBV29-1|TRBJ2-3|NA
CSVVLASLDTQYF
>TRBV21-1|TRBJ2-3|NA
CASSKNEEDTQYF
>TRBV29-1|TRBJ1-2|NA
CSVVWGENYGYTF
>TRBV5-4|TRBJ1-1|NA
CASSLIGDDTEAFF
>TRBV5-1|TRBJ1-2|TRBD1
CASSPWGQGADGYTF
>TRBV27|TRBJ2-7|NA
CASSLRGEQYF
>TRBV19|TRBJ2-1|TRBD2
CASSRLAGRVYNEQFF
>TRBV4-3|TRBJ2-7|NA
CASSQDRGGPYEQYF
>TRBV6-1|TRBJ2-7|TRBD2
CASSGLAHEQYF
>TRBV30|TRBJ2-7|NA
CAWGRDSSYEQYF
>TRBV2|TRBJ2-3|TRBD2
CASSEPPGGSGSTDTQYF
>TRBV5-4|TRBJ2-7|TRBD2
CASSSDRGGSYEQYF
>TRBV30|TRBJ2-5|TRBD2
CAWGTSGRQETQYF
>TRBV6-6|TRBJ2-7|NA
CASSARTPQAYEQYF
>TRBV11-2|TRBJ2-5|TRBD1
CASSPWTGEGETQYF
>TRBV5-1|TRBJ2-5|TRBD2
CASKTSGVQETQYF
>TRBV2|TRBJ2-2|TRBD2
CASSERGLASANTGELFF
>TRBV2|TRBJ1-5|TRBD1
CASGQGASNQPQHF
>TRBV5-1|TRBJ2-3|NA
CASSLDTTDTQYF
>TRBV7-2|TRBJ2-7|TRBD1
CASSTRGSYEQYF
>TRBV7-2|TRBJ2-5|TRBD2
CASSKVLAGRETQYF
>TRBV19|TRBJ2-5|NA
CASSIESQETQYF
>TRBV6-6|TRBJ2-5|NA
CASWWSSGRQETQYF
>TRBV29-1|TRBJ2-7|TRBD2
CSVAGLAGPGYEQYF
>TRBV20-1|TRBJ1-2|NA
CSGGDNYGYTF
>TRBV5-1|TRBJ2-2|TRBD1
CASSLGQGTGELFF
>TRBV11-2|TRBJ2-1|TRBD2
CASSLSGRLVNEQFF
>TRBV29-1|TRBJ2-7|NA
CSVRESEQYF
>TRBV5-4|TRBJ2-5|TRBD2
CASSLSGGAWGETQYF